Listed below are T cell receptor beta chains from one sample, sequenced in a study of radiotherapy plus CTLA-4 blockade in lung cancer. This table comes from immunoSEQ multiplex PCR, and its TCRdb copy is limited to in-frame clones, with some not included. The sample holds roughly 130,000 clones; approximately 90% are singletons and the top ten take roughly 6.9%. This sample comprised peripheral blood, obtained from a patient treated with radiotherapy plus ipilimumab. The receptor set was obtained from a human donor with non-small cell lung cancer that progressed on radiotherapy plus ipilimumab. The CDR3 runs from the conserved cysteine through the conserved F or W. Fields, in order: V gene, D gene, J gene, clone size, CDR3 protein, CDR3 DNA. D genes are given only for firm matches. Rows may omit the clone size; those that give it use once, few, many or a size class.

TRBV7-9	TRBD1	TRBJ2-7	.	CASSPGTDKQYF	TGTGCCAGCAGCCCCGGGACAGATAAGCAGTACTTC
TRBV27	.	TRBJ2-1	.	CASTGWIEYNEQFF	TGTGCCAGCACTGGGTGGATAGAGTACAATGAGCAGTTCTTC
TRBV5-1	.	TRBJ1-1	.	CASSLAVSGATEAFF	TGCGCCAGCAGCTTGGCCGTCTCAGGGGCCACTGAAGCTTTCTTT
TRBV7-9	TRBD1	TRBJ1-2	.	CASSSSDPGQGRYGYTF	TGTGCCAGCAGCTCATCGGACCCGGGACAGGGAAGATATGGCTACACCTTC
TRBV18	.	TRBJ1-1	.	CASSPPFNPGTEAFF	TGTGCCAGCTCACCCCCCTTCAACCCTGGCACTGAAGCTTTCTTT
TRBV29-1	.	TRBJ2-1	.	CSVDLPGNYNEQFF	TGCAGCGTTGACCTCCCCGGGAATTACAATGAGCAGTTCTTC
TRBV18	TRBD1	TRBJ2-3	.	CASSQGTGTDTQYF	TGTGCCAGCTCACAGGGGACAGGCACAGATACGCAGTATTTT
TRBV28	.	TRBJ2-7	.	CASSLANEQYF	TGTGCCAGCAGTCTCGCTAACGAGCAGTACTTC
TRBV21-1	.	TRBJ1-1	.	CASSKGGTEAFF	TGTGCCAGCAGCAAGGGAGGGACTGAAGCTTTCTTT
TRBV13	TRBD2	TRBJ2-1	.	CASGSGGSYNEQFF	TGTGCCAGTGGTAGCGGGGGTTCCTACAATGAGCAGTTCTTC
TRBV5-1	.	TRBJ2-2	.	CASSFRAGNTGELFF	TGCGCCAGCAGCTTTAGGGCAGGGAACACCGGGGAGCTGTTTTTT
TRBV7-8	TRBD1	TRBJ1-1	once	CASSLTGRGDTEAFF	TGTGCCAGCAGCTTAACAGGCAGGGGGGACACTGAAGCTTTCTTT
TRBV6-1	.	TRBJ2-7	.	CATYNGDGSSYEQYF	TGTGCCACCTACAATGGGGACGGGAGCTCCTACGAGCAGTACTTC
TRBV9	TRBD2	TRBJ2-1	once	CASRGEAGVQDEQFF	TGTGCCAGCAGAGGTGAAGCGGGAGTTCAGGATGAGCAGTTCTTC
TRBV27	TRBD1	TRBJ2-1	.	CASTEGQGASSRSYNEQFF	TGTGCCAGCACCGAGGGACAGGGGGCATCGAGCAGGAGTTACAATGAGCAGTTCTTC
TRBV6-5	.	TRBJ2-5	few	CASSRRHYQETQYF	TGTGCCAGCAGTCGTCGCCACTACCAAGAGACCCAGTACTTC
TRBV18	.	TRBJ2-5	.	CASSLTRGSQETQYF	TGTGCCAGCTCCCTCACTCGGGGTTCCCAAGAGACCCAGTACTTC
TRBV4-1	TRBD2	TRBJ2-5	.	CASSQGRIAGAVVETQYF	TGCGCCAGCAGCCAAGGCCGGATAGCGGGTGCCGTGGTAGAGACCCAGTACTTC
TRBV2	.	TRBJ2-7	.	CASSVWLYEQYF	TGTGCCAGCAGCGTATGGCTCTACGAGCAGTACTTC
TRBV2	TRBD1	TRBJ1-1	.	CASSRQGPGNTEAFF	TGTGCCAGCAGTAGACAGGGCCCGGGAAACACTGAAGCTTTCTTT
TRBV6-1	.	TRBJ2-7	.	CASSSTGSSYEQYF	TGTGCCAGCAGTTCAACAGGGAGCTCCTACGAGCAGTACTTC
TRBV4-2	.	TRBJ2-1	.	CASSQDGLSHDEQFF	TGTGCCAGCAGCCAAGATGGGCTCTCCCACGATGAGCAGTTCTTC
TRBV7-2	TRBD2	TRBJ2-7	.	CASTESAGGYTGEQYF	TGTGCCAGCACCGAGTCGGCGGGAGGGTATACGGGCGAGCAGTACTTC
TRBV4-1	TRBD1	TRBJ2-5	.	CASSRPGTGFETQYF	TGCGCCAGCAGCCGTCCCGGGACAGGGTTTGAGACCCAGTACTTC
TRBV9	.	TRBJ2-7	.	CASGKLGYEQYF	TGTGCCAGCGGAAAGCTCGGGTACGAGCAGTACTTC
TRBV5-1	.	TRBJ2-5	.	CASRRAQETQYF	TGCGCCAGCAGGAGGGCCCAAGAGACCCAGTACTTC
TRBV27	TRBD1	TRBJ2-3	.	CASSFLQGAVSTDTQYF	TGTGCCAGCAGTTTCCTTCAGGGGGCAGTTAGCACAGATACGCAGTATTTT
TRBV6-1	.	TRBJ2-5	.	CASIQDWQETQYF	TGTGCCAGCATCCAGGACTGGCAAGAGACCCAGTACTTC
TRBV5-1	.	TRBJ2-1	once	CASSRLTISNEQFF	TGCGCCAGCTCTCGACTCACTATATCCAATGAGCAGTTCTTC
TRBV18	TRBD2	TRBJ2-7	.	CASSQAGGPYEQYF	TGTGCCAGCTCACAAGCGGGAGGGCCCTACGAGCAGTACTTC
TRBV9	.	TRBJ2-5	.	CASSVTGQQETQYF	TGTGCCAGCAGCGTAACGGGACAACAAGAGACCCAGTACTTC
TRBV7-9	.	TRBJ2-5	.	CASSAGVTQYF	TGTGCCAGCAGCGCGGGTGTGACCCAGTACTTC
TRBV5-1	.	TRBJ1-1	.	CASSLVPGTEAFF	TGCGCCAGCAGCTTGGTACCGGGCACTGAAGCTTTCTTT
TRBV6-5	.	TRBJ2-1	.	CASSYLTGDNEQFF	TGTGCCAGCAGTTATTTGACTGGAGACAATGAGCAGTTCTTC
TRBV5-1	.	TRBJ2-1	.	CASSLNFNRPYNEQFF	TGCGCCAGCAGCTTGAACTTCAACAGACCCTACAATGAGCAGTTCTTC
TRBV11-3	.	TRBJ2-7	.	CASSLSPASSYEQYF	TGTGCCAGCAGCTTAAGCCCGGCCAGCTCCTACGAGCAGTACTTC
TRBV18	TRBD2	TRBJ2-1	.	CASSPLAGGPYEQFF	TGTGCCAGCTCACCACTAGCGGGAGGGCCTTATGAGCAGTTCTTC
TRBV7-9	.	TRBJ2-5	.	CASSDPQETQYF	TGTGCCAGCAGCGACCCCCAAGAGACCCAGTACTTC
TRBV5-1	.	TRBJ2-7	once	CASSLGGRGSGQEQYF	TGCGCCAGCAGCTTGGGGGGCCGGGGGAGTGGACAGGAGCAGTACTTC
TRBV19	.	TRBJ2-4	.	CASRRPGRRPGNIQYF	TGTGCCAGTAGACGACCGGGACGGCGGCCAGGAAACATTCAGTACTTC
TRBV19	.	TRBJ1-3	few	CATSGSSGNTIYF	TGTGCCACCTCCGGGAGCTCTGGAAACACCATATATTTT
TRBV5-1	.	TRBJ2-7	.	CASSRRGAGYEQYF	TGCGCCAGCAGCCGGAGAGGGGCCGGGTACGAGCAGTACTTC
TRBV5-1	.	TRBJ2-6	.	CASSLLGRSGANVLTF	TGCGCCAGCAGCTTGTTAGGGCGCTCTGGGGCCAACGTCCTGACTTTC
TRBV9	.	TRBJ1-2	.	CASSVGVESYGYTF	TGTGCCAGCAGCGTAGGTGTGGAAAGCTATGGCTACACCTTC
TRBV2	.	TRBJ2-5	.	CASSEFSGSQETQYF	TGTGCCAGCAGTGAGTTCTCGGGATCTCAAGAGACCCAGTACTTC
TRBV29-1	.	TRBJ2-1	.	CSGGGREEGGEQFF	TGCAGCGGTGGGGGACGGGAGGAAGGGGGGGAGCAGTTCTTC